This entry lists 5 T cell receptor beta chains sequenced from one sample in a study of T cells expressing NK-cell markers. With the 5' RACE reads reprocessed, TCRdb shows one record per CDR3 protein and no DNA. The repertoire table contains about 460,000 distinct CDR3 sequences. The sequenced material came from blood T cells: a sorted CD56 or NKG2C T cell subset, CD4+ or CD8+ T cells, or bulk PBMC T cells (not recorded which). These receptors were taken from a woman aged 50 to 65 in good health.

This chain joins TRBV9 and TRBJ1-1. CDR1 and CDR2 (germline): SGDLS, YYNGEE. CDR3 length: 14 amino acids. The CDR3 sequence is CASSPSPRDTEAFF.

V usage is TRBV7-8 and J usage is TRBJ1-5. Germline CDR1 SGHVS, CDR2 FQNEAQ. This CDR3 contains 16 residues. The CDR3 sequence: CASSLVRSLSNQPQHF.

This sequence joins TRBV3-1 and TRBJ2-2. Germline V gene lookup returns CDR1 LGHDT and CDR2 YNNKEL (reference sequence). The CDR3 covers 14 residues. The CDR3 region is CASSNLQLTGELFF.

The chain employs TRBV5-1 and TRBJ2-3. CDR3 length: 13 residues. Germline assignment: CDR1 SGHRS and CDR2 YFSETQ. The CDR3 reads CASSLRSADTQYF.

The CDR3 sequence: CASSRTSGRANEQFF. The chain has TRBV27 and TRBJ2-1; TCRdb's assignment of TRBD2 cannot be checked, as there is no DNA. This CDR3 comprises 15 residues. Germline V gene data show CDR1 as MNHEY and CDR2 as SMNVEV (reference sequence).